This TCR beta chain was sequenced during a study of metastatic and nonmetastatic thyroid tumors. TCRdb redid the clone calls on the PCR reads using MiXCR. The sample gives roughly 30,000 clones, approximately 17% of which show up once; 6.5% to 8.5% is in the top ten. All patients were untreated before thyroid surgery. In this sample, this clone is medium-sized. The identical CDR3 is also encoded by other nucleotide sequences in the sample. The length of the CDR3 is 15 residues. Per the germline V gene, CDR1 is MNHNS and CDR2 is SASEGT. V was pared by 2 bases and J by 4 bases, with 4 bases of the junction left unmatched.

The receptor comes from a female donor with papillary thyroid cancer or a benign thyroid nodule (not recorded which). Some clones in this sample may be carry-over from other donors' samples. The chain has TRBV6-1 and TRBJ2-1; 8 nucleotides align to TRBD2. Sequencing was done on a sample of blood. CDR3 loop: CASSERAGEYNEQFF. CDR3 bases: TGTGCCAGCAGTGAAAGAGCGGGAGAATACAATGAGCAGTTCTTC.